The subject of this entry is one TCR beta chain. Antigen specificity is unknown. Other DNA sequences in this specimen translate into the identical CDR3. These data belong to a study of shared clonotypes between healthy human individuals. General study points: Of the naive CD4 clonotypes, roughly 5.2% were shared across several donors.

The CDR3 loop spans 13 amino acids. V shed 5 bases, J shed 2 bases, and the junction held 3 bases outside the gene matches. Germline CDR1 SGHTA, CDR2 FQGNSA. As handled by the study authors: Junction-only sequences produced by ImmunoSEQ had no quality scores, so filtering differed. Sequenced by immunoSEQ multiplex PCR; TCRdb stores in-frame clones only, minus some. The V and J calls and clone size were taken over from that table, and D and trimming were inferred from the DNA. The sample consists of about 600,000 clones, about 98% of them appearing once. Terminally differentiated effector memory CD45RA+ cells were left out of the naive CD8 fraction, which was CD45RO-negative and positively selected for CCR7.

This chain links TRBV7-2 with TRBJ2-7; 7 positions match TRBD1. The sequencing sample was made of naive CD8+ T cells sorted from blood. This sequence originates from a man between 25 and 39 years old in good health. In DNA form, the CDR3 reads TGTGCCAGCAGCGAAGACAGGGCCTACGAGCAGTACTTC. This codes for CASSEDRAYEQYF.